This record looks at one T cell receptor beta chain sequence and its context. This entry comes from a study of blood T cell repertoires in COVID-19. In the study overall: Sample material is recorded as cDNA or gDNA derived from T cells, B-cell-depleted T cells, or PBMCs.

Source study methods: Counts of nucleated cells, estimated from reference gene primer amplification, were obtained. Clones were read by immunoSEQ multiplex PCR, and TCRdb kept only the in-frame ones, dropping some. V and J calls and clone size are copied from that table; D and trimming were computed from the DNA. Of approximately 75,000 clones detected, around 90% appear once; the ten largest clones hold over 25%. Germline CDR1 is MNHNY and CDR2 is SVGAGI (reference sequence). Trimming removed 7 bases from V and 7 bases from J, with 5 bases in between. The CDR3 is 11 residues long. Sequencing used peripheral blood. This TCR was sampled from a man between 50 and 59 years old with acute or convalescent COVID-19. This chain connects TRBV6-6 to TRBJ1-6; D call uncertain. CDR3 coding DNA: TGTGCCAGCACCCTAAATTCACCCCTCCACTTT. This encodes CASTLNSPLHF.